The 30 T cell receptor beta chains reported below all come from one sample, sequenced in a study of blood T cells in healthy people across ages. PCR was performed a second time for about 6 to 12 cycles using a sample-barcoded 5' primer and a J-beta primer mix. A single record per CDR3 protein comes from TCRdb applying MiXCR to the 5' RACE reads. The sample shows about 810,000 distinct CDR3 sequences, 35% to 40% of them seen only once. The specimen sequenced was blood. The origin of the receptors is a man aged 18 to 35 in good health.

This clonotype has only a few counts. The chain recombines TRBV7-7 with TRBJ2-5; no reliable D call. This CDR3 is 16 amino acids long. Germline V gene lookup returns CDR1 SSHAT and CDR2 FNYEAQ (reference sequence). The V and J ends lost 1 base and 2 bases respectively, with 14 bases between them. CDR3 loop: CASSLVVATTQETQYF. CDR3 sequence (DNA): TGTGCCAGCAGCTTAGTGGTCGCCACGACTCAAGAGACCCAGTACTTC.

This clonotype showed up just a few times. The CDR3 loop reads CASSLVSLGEQYF. In DNA, the CDR3 is TGTGCCAGCAGCTTGGTTTCCTTAGGTGAGCAGTACTTC. The chain joins TRBV5-6 to TRBJ2-5; no clear D. Germline CDR1 and CDR2: SGHDT and YYEEEE. CDR3 length: 13 residues. Trimming cost V 0 bases and J 11 bases, with 14 bases left between them. The variable domain in full, with the rest retrieved from reference TRBV5-6 and TRBJ2-5, is DAGVTQSPTHLIKTRGQQVTLRCSPKSGHDTVSWYQQALGQGPQFIFQYYEEEERQRGNFPDRFSGHQFPNYSSELNVNALLLGDSALYLCASSLVSLGEQYFGPGTRLLVL.

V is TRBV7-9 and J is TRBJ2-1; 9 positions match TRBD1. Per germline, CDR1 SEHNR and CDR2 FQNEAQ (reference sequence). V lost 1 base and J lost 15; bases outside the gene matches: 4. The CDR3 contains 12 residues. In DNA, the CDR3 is TGTGCCAGCAGCTTAGAGGGACAGGGAACGTTCTTC. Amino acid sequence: CASSLEGQGTFF.

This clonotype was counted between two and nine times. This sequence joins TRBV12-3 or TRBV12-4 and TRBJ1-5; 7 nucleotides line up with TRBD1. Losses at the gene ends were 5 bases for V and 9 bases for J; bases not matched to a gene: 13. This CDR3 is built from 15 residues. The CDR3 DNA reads TGTGCCAGCAGTACTGACAGGGCCCAGAATAGGCCCCAGCATTTT. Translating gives CASSTDRAQNRPQHF.

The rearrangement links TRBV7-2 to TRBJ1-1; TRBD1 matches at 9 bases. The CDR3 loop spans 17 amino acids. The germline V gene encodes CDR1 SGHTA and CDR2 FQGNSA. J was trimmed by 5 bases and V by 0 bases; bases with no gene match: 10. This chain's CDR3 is CASSLAFLQGAGTEAFF. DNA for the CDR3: TGTGCCAGCAGCTTAGCGTTCTTACAGGGGGCAGGGACTGAAGCTTTCTTT.

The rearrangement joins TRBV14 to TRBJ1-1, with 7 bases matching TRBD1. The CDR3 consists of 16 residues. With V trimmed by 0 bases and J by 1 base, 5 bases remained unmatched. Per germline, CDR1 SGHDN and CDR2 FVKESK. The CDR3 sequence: CASSQEPPGGNTEAFF. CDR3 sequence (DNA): TGTGCCAGCAGCCAAGAGCCCCCAGGGGGGAACACTGAAGCTTTCTTT.

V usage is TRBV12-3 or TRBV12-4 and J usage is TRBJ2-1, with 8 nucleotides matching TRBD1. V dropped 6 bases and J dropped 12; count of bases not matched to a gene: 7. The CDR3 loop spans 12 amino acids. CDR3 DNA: TGTGCCAGCAGCTTCACGACAGGGGTGCAGTTCTTC. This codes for CASSFTTGVQFF.

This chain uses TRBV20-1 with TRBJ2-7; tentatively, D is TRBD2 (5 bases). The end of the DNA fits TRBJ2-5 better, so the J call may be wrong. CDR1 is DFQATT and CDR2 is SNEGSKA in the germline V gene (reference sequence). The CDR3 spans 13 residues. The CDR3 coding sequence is TGCAGTGCTGGGGAACTAGGAGTTCAGACCCAGTACTTC. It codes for CSAGELGVQTQYF.

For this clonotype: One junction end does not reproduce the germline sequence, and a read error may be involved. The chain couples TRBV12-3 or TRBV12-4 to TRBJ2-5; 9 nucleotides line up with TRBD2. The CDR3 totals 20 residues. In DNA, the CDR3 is TGTGCCAGCAGCGTGGACACCCTCAACTTCCTAGCGGGGAACAAAGAGACCCGGTACTTC. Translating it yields CASSVDTLNFLAGNKETRYF.

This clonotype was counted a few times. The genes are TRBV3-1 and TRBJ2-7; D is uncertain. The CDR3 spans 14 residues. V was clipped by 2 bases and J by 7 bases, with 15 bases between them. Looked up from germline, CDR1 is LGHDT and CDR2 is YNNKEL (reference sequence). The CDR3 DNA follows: TGTGCCAGCAGCCAATATGGTGGTTACAATGAGCAGTACTTC. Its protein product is CASSQYGGYNEQYF.

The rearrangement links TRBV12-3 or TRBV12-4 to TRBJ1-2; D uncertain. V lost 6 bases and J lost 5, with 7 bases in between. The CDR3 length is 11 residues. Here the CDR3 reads CASSVRYGYTF. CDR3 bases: TGTGCCAGCAGCGTGCGATATGGCTACACCTTC.

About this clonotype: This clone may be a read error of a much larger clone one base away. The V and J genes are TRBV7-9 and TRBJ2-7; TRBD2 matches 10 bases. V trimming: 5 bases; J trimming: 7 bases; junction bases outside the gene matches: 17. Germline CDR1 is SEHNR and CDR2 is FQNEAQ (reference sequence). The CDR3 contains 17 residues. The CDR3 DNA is TGTGCCAGCAGCCCCTTTAGCGGGGGGAACTTTCGAAATGAGCAGTACTTC. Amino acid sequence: CASSPFSGGNFRNEQYF.

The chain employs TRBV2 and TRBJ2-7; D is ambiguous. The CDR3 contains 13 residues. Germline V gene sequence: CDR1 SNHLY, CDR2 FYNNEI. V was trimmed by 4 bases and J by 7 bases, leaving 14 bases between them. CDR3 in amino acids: CASSAGPTAEQYF. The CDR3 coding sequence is TGTGCCAGCAGTGCCGGTCCAACGGCTGAGCAGTACTTC.

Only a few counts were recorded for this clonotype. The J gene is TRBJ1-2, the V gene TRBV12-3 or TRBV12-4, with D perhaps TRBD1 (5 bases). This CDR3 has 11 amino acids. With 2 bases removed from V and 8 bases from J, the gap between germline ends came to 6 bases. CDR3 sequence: CASSLWGGYTF. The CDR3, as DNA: TGTGCCAGCAGTTTATGGGGCGGCTACACCTTC.

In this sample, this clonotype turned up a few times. CDR3 nucleotides: TGTGCCAGCAGCTTAACAGGGAGGCAAGAGACCCAGTACTTC. Translated: CASSLTGRQETQYF. The rearrangement uses TRBV7-2 and TRBJ2-5; the D call may be TRBD1 or TRBD2 (6 bases each). The CDR3 sequence is 14 residues long. V lost 2 bases to trimming and J lost 2 bases, with 9 bases between them. Germline CDR1 reads SGHTA; CDR2 reads FQGNSA.

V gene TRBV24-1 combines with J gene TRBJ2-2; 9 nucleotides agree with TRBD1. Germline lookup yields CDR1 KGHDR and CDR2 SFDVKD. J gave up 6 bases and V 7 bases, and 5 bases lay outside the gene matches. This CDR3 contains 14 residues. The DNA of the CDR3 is TGTGCCACCAGGGGGGACAGGGCGTCCGGGGAGCTGTTTTTT. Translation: CATRGDRASGELFF.

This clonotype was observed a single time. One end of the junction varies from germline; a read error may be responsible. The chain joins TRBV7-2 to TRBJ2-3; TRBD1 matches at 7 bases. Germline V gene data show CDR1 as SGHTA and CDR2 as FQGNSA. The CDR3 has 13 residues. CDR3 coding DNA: TGTGCCAGTAGCTTTGACAGGGAAGGTGCGCAGTATTTT. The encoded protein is CASSFDREGAQYF.

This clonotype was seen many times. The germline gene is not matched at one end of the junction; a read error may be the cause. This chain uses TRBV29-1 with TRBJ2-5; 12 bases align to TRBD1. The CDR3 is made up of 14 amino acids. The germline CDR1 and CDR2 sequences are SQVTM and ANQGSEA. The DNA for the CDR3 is TGCAGCGTCGAAGGGACAGGGGGCGAAGAGACCCAGTACTTC. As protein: CSVEGTGGEETQYF. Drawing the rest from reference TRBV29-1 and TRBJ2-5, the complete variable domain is SAVISQKPSRDICQRGTSLTIQCQVDSQVTMMFWYRQQPGQSLTLIATANQGSEATYESGFVIDKFPISRPNLTFSTLTVSNMSPEDSSIYLCSVEGTGGEETQYFGPGTRLLVL.

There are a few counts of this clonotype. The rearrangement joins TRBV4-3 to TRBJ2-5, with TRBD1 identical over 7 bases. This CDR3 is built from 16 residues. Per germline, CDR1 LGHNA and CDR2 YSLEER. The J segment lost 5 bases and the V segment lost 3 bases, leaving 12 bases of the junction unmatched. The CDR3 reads CASSHETGTARETQYF. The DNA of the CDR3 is TGCGCCAGCAGCCACGAGACCGGGACAGCCCGGGAGACCCAGTACTTC.

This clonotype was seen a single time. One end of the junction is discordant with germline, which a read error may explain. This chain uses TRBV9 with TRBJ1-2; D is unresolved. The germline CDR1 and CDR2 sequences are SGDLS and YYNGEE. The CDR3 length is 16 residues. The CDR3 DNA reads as TGTGCCGGCAGCGCTAAGGACTGGACTCTTGATGGGGGCTACACCTTC. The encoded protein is CAGSAKDWTLDGGYTF.

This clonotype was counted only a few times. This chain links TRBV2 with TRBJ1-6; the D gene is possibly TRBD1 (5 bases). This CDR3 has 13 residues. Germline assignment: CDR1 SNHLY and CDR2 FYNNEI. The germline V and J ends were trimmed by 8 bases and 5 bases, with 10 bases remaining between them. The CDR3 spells CASLTENNSPLHF. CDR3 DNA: TGTGCCAGCTTGACAGAGAATAATTCACCCCTCCACTTT. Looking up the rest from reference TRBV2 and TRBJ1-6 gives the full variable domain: EPEVTQTPSHQVTQMGQEVILRCVPISNHLYFYWYRQILGQKVEFLVSFYNNEISEKSEIFDDQFSVERPDGSNFTLKIRSTKLEDSAMYFCASLTENNSPLHFGNGTRLTVT.

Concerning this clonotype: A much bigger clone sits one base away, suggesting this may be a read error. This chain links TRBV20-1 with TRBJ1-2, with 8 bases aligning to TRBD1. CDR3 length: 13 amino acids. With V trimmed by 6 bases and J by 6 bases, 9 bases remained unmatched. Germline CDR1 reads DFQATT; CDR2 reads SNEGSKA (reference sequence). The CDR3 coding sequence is TGCAGTGCCTCTCCGACAGGGGCTAATGGCTACACCTTC. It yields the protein CSASPTGANGYTF.

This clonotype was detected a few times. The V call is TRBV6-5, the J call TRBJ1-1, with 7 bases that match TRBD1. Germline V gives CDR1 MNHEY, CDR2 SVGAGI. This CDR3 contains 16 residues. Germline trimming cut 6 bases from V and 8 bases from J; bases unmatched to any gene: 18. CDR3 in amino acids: CASSSLDRAGVGEAFF. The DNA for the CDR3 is TGTGCCAGCAGCTCCCTAGACAGGGCCGGTGTGGGGGAAGCTTTCTTT.

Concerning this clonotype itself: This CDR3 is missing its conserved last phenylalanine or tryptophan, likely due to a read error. The CDR3 region is CASRMGSRYGYTS. In nucleotides, the CDR3 is TGTGCCAGTAGGATGGGGTCTCGCTATGGCTACACCTCC. The chain employs TRBV19 and TRBJ1-2; D remains unclear. Germline-derived CDR1 and CDR2 are LNHDA and SQIVND (reference sequence). CDR3 size: 13 residues. V was clipped by 6 bases and J by 4 bases, with 12 bases between them.

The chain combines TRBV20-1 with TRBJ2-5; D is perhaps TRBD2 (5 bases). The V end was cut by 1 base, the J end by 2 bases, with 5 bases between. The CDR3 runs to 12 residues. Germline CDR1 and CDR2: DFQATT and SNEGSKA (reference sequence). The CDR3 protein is CSARAGQETQYF. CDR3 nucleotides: TGCAGTGCTAGAGCGGGACAAGAGACCCAGTACTTC.

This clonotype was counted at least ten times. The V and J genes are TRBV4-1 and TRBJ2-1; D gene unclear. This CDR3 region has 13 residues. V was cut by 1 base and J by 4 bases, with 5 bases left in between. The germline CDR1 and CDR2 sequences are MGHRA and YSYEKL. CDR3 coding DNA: TGCGCCAGCAGCCAAGTACTGTACAATGAGCAGTTCTTC. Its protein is CASSQVLYNEQFF.

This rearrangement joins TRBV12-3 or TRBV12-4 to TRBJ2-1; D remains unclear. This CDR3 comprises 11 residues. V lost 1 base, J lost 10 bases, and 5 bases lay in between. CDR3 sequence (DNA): TGTGCCAGCAGTTTAGAAATCGAGCAGTTCTTC. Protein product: CASSLEIEQFF.

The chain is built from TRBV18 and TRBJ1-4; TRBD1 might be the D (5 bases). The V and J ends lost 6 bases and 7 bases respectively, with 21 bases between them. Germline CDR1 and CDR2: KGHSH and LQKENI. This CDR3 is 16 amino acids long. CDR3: CASSPNPPGTSEKLFF. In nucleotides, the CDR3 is TGTGCCAGCTCCCCAAACCCCCCAGGGACGTCTGAAAAACTGTTTTTT.

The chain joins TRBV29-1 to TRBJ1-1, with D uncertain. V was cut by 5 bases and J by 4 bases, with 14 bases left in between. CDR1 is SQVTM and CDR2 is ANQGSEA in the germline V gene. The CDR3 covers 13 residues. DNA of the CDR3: TGCAGCGTTAAGGAGGGTATGGGCACTGAAGCTTTCTTT. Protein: CSVKEGMGTEAFF.

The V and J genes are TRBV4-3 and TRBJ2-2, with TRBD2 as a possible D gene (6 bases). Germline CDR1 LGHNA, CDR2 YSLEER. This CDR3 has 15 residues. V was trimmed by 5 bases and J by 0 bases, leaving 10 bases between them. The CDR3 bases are TGCGCCAGCAGCGTATGGACTACGAACACCGGGGAGCTGTTTTTT. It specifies CASSVWTTNTGELFF.